These 5 T cell receptor beta chains were all obtained from the same sample, sequenced in a study of blood T cell repertoires in COVID-19. Some clones are missing from TCRdb's copy, which holds only in-frame ones; the method was immunoSEQ multiplex PCR. The sample consists of about 200,000 clones, 82% of them appearing once. Sequencing was performed on peripheral blood. The receptor source for this set is an older woman with COVID-19, enrolled during active disease.

This clone was seen once. The chain carries TRBV7-9 and TRBJ1-3; D is unclear. Germline CDR1 and CDR2: SEHNR and FQNEAQ (reference sequence). V lost 6 bases, J lost 2 bases, and 14 bases lay in between. The CDR3 is 15 residues long. The CDR3 protein is CASSRPTPTGNTIYF. CDR3 bases: TGTGCCAGCAGTCGACCGACTCCTACTGGAAACACCATATATTTT.

This clone was counted a single time. The V call is TRBV19, the J call TRBJ1-1, with TRBD1 as a possible D gene (5 bases). CDR1 and CDR2 from the germline V gene are LNHDA and SQIVND (reference sequence). The CDR3 has 16 residues. Trimming removed 5 bases at V and 7 bases at J, with 23 bases between. The CDR3 reads CASSGWGSISNYEAFF. As DNA, the CDR3 is TGTGCCAGTAGTGGGTGGGGCAGCATATCGAATTATGAAGCTTTCTTT. Supplemented by reference TRBV19 and TRBJ1-1, the full variable domain reads DGGITQSPKYLFRKEGQNVTLSCEQNLNHDAMYWYRQDPGQGLRLIYYSQIVNDFQKGDIAEGYSVSREKKESFPLTVTSAQKNPTAFYLCASSGWGSISNYEAFFGQGTRLTVV.

The V call is TRBV29-1, the J call TRBJ1-1; D is undetermined. The V and J ends lost 0 bases and 1 base respectively, with 9 bases between them. There are 14 residues in the CDR3. Looked up from germline, CDR1 is SQVTM and CDR2 is ANQGSEA. The CDR3 protein is CSVEDLPPNTEAFF. As DNA, the CDR3 is TGCAGCGTTGAAGATCTACCACCGAACACTGAAGCTTTCTTT.

V is TRBV5-4 and J is TRBJ1-1, with D perhaps matching TRBD1 (5 bases). CDR1 and CDR2 (germline): SGHNT, YYREEE (reference sequence). V lost 4 bases to trimming and J lost 13 bases, with 20 bases between them. The CDR3 contains 13 residues. This CDR3 is CASSREDKMKFFF. CDR3 sequence (DNA): TGTGCCAGCAGCCGAGAGGACAAGATGAAGTTTTTCTTT.

Here the CDR3 DNA reads TGTGCCAGCAGCTGGTCGCCGGGTGCCGGGGAGCTGTTTTTT. It yields the protein CASSWSPGAGELFF. This rearrangement joins TRBV14 to TRBJ2-2; D gene ambiguous. The germline gives CDR1 SGHDN, CDR2 FVKESK. V shed 5 bases and J shed 6 bases, with 13 bases lying between them. This CDR3 is 14 amino acids long.